This is a list of T cell receptor beta chains from one sample in a study of shared clonotypes between healthy human individuals. This table comes from immunoSEQ multiplex PCR, and its TCRdb copy is limited to in-frame clones, with some not included. Of 500,000 to 650,000 clones listed, around 78% are singletons. The sample was PBMCs. The receptors come from a woman aged 40 to 49 in good health. Some clones in this sample may be carry-over from other donors' samples. The CDR3 runs from the conserved cysteine through the conserved F or W. D genes are given only for firm matches. Clone size, where shown, is once, few, many, or a class for clones that have expanded.

size: -; J: TRBJ2-1; V: TRBV11-2; D: -; CDR3: CASSRGGEQFF; DNA: TGTGCCAGCAGCCGAGGGGGTGAGCAGTTCTTC
size: -; J: TRBJ2-1; V: TRBV7-9; D: TRBD2; CDR3: CASSSETSGYNEQFF; DNA: TGTGCCAGCAGCTCCGAGACTAGCGGCTACAATGAGCAGTTCTTC
size: few; J: TRBJ2-1; V: TRBV30; D: TRBD2; CDR3: CAWSGPGGDNEQFF; DNA: TGTGCCTGGAGTGGGCCGGGAGGGGACAATGAGCAGTTCTTC
size: -; J: TRBJ2-2; V: TRBV11-3; D: TRBD1; CDR3: CASSRGGQGTGELFF; DNA: TGTGCCAGCAGCCGAGGGGGACAGGGTACCGGGGAGCTGTTTTTT
size: -; J: TRBJ2-7; V: TRBV4-3; D: TRBD1; CDR3: CASSQRTGPYEQYF; DNA: TGCGCCAGCAGCCAGAGGACAGGACCCTACGAGCAGTACTTC
size: -; J: TRBJ2-7; V: TRBV9; D: TRBD1; CDR3: CASSVFGQGTHYEQYF; DNA: TGTGCCAGCAGCGTATTCGGACAGGGGACCCACTACGAGCAGTACTTC
size: few; J: TRBJ1-2; V: TRBV4-1; D: -; CDR3: CASSFFGREKTGYTF; DNA: TGCGCCAGCAGCTTCTTTGGCCGAGAGAAGACTGGCTACACCTTC
size: -; J: TRBJ1-1; V: TRBV11-3; D: -; CDR3: CASSSYQNTEAFF; DNA: TGTGCCAGCAGCTCTTATCAGAACACTGAAGCTTTCTTT
size: -; J: TRBJ2-5; V: TRBV30; D: TRBD2; CDR3: CAWSPGTSGDSAQYF; DNA: TGTGCCTGGAGCCCCGGGACTAGCGGGGATTCGGCCCAGTACTTC
size: once; J: TRBJ1-4; V: TRBV18; D: TRBD1; CDR3: CASSPPTGGNEKLFF; DNA: TGTGCCAGCTCACCACCGACAGGGGGGAATGAAAAACTGTTTTTT
size: -; J: TRBJ2-7; V: TRBV29-1; D: -; CDR3: CSVGQASEQYF; DNA: TGCAGCGTTGGCCAAGCAAGCGAGCAGTACTTC
size: few; J: TRBJ2-2; V: TRBV4-2; D: -; CDR3: CASSQGPVGHFKAGELFF; DNA: TGTGCCAGCAGCCAAGGTCCCGTAGGGCATTTTAAGGCCGGGGAGCTGTTTTTT
size: -; J: TRBJ2-7; V: TRBV18; D: TRBD1; CDR3: CASSPMTGGDEQYF; DNA: TGTGCCAGCTCACCTATGACAGGGGGCGACGAGCAGTACTTC
size: -; J: TRBJ2-2; V: TRBV5-1; D: -; CDR3: CASSLDLGGELFF; DNA: TGCGCCAGCAGCTTGGACCTTGGCGGGGAGCTGTTTTTT
size: -; J: TRBJ1-2; V: TRBV28; D: TRBD1; CDR3: CASSFTQGARRYGYTF; DNA: TGTGCCAGCAGTTTTACACAGGGGGCTCGCAGATATGGCTACACCTTC
size: -; J: TRBJ2-3; V: TRBV2; D: -; CDR3: CASNLGAGSTDTQYF; DNA: TGTGCCAGCAATCTTGGTGCGGGAAGCACAGATACGCAGTATTTT
size: -; J: TRBJ2-1; V: TRBV6-6; D: -; CDR3: CASSYSRLTNEQFF; DNA: TGTGCCAGCAGTTACTCCAGACTTACCAATGAGCAGTTCTTC
size: -; J: TRBJ1-1; V: TRBV7-9; D: -; CDR3: CASSVDLNTEAFF; DNA: TGTGCCAGCAGCGTTGACCTGAACACTGAAGCTTTCTTT
size: few; J: TRBJ1-1; V: TRBV6-1; D: -; CDR3: CASSPDESGGTEAFF; DNA: TGTGCCAGCAGTCCGGACGAAAGCGGGGGCACTGAAGCTTTCTTT
size: -; J: TRBJ2-3; V: TRBV7-8; D: -; CDR3: CASSSLEDRASTDTQYF; DNA: TGTGCCAGCAGCTCCCTGGAGGACCGTGCTAGCACAGATACGCAGTATTTT
size: -; J: TRBJ2-2; V: TRBV13; D: TRBD2; CDR3: CASTQLGVLAGAAGELFF; DNA: TGTGCCAGCACCCAACTCGGGGTCCTAGCGGGAGCCGCCGGGGAGCTGTTTTTT
size: -; J: TRBJ2-7; V: TRBV2; D: TRBD1; CDR3: CASSEETGREQYF; DNA: TGTGCCAGCAGTGAAGAGACAGGGAGAGAGCAGTACTTC
size: -; J: TRBJ2-7; V: TRBV5-4; D: TRBD2; CDR3: CASSPGLAESYEQYF; DNA: TGTGCCAGCAGCCCGGGACTAGCGGAGTCCTACGAGCAGTACTTC
size: many; J: TRBJ1-1; V: TRBV11-1; D: -; CDR3: CASSADRTNTEAFF; DNA: TGTGCCAGCAGCGCAGACAGGACGAACACTGAAGCTTTCTTT
size: -; J: TRBJ2-2; V: TRBV5-4; D: -; CDR3: CASSLAQTSTGELFF; DNA: TGTGCCAGCAGCTTGGCCCAGACTTCCACCGGGGAGCTGTTTTTT
size: -; J: TRBJ1-2; V: TRBV18; D: -; CDR3: CASSPLTGLPEGYGYTF; DNA: TGTGCCAGCTCACCACTCACGGGGTTGCCAGAGGGCTATGGCTACACCTTC
size: once; J: TRBJ2-7; V: TRBV7-9; D: -; CDR3: CASSLAGAREQYF; DNA: TGTGCCAGCAGCTTAGCGGGAGCCCGCGAGCAGTACTTC
size: many; J: TRBJ2-1; V: TRBV5-8; D: TRBD2; CDR3: CASTPRLAGYNEQFF; DNA: TGTGCCAGCACCCCCCGACTAGCGGGATACAATGAGCAGTTCTTC
size: -; J: TRBJ2-7; V: TRBV11-3; D: -; CDR3: CASSSQGSGEQYF; DNA: TGTGCCAGCAGCTCCCAGGGGTCGGGGGAACAGTACTTC
size: few; J: TRBJ1-6; V: TRBV30; D: -; CDR3: CAWRSSYNSPLHF; DNA: TGTGCCTGGAGAAGCTCCTATAATTCACCCCTCCACTTT
size: -; J: TRBJ2-7; V: TRBV27; D: -; CDR3: CASSLSSGNEQYF; DNA: TGTGCCAGCAGTTTATCGTCGGGGAACGAGCAGTACTTC
size: -; J: TRBJ1-1; V: TRBV5-5; D: -; CDR3: CASSLLGRSAEAFF; DNA: TGTGCCAGCAGCTTGTTGGGGAGGTCGGCTGAAGCTTTCTTT
size: once; J: TRBJ1-5; V: TRBV5-1; D: -; CDR3: CASSLDPQGAGQPQHF; DNA: TGCGCCAGCAGCTTGGACCCACAGGGCGCAGGACAGCCCCAGCATTTT
size: -; J: TRBJ2-2; V: TRBV2; D: TRBD1; CDR3: CASTGGRNTGELFF; DNA: TGTGCCAGCACAGGGGGCCGGAACACCGGGGAGCTGTTTTTT
size: once; J: TRBJ1-1; V: TRBV7-6; D: -; CDR3: CASSLGAVQGGTEAFF; DNA: TGTGCCAGCAGCTTAGGGGCCGTTCAGGGCGGCACTGAAGCTTTCTTT
size: -; J: TRBJ2-5; V: TRBV5-8; D: -; CDR3: CASSDTGSAQYF; DNA: TGTGCCAGCAGCGATACAGGGAGCGCCCAGTACTTC
size: medium-sized; J: TRBJ1-5; V: TRBV2; D: -; CDR3: CASSPGGEAQPQHF; DNA: TGTGCCAGCAGCCCGGGGGGGGAGGCTCAGCCCCAGCATTTT
size: -; J: TRBJ1-4; V: TRBV28; D: TRBD1; CDR3: CASSSAGGQNEKLFF; DNA: TGTGCCAGCAGTTCAGCAGGGGGCCAAAATGAAAAACTGTTTTTT
size: -; J: TRBJ1-1; V: TRBV20-1; D: -; CDR3: CSARLAEAFF; DNA: TGCAGTGCTCGCTTGGCTGAAGCTTTCTTT
size: -; J: TRBJ1-5; V: TRBV7-8; D: -; CDR3: CASSLGVGQPQHF; DNA: TGTGCCAGCAGCTTAGGGGTAGGCCAGCCCCAGCATTTT
size: few; J: TRBJ1-1; V: TRBV20-1; D: -; CDR3: CSASAGTEAFF; DNA: TGCAGTGCTAGCGCGGGTACTGAAGCTTTCTTT
size: -; J: TRBJ1-2; V: TRBV15; D: TRBD1; CDR3: CATSRGTGEGYTF; DNA: TGTGCCACCAGCAGAGGGACAGGGGAAGGCTACACCTTC
size: -; J: TRBJ1-4; V: TRBV7-7; D: -; CDR3: CASSPFRGEKLFF; DNA: TGTGCCAGCAGTCCTTTCCGGGGGGAAAAACTGTTTTTT
size: -; J: TRBJ2-2; V: TRBV2; D: TRBD2; CDR3: CASTLTSADTGELFF; DNA: TGTGCCAGCACCCTGACTAGCGCAGACACCGGGGAGCTGTTTTTT
size: few; J: TRBJ2-7; V: TRBV28; D: TRBD2; CDR3: CASSLSPSSGRGLREQYF; DNA: TGTGCCAGCAGTTTATCGCCGTCGAGCGGGAGAGGCTTACGCGAGCAGTACTTC
size: -; J: TRBJ2-2; V: TRBV5-1; D: -; CDR3: CASSLVGSTGELFF; DNA: TGCGCCAGCAGCTTGGTGGGGTCCACCGGGGAGCTGTTTTTT
size: -; J: TRBJ2-7; V: TRBV7-9; D: -; CDR3: CASSLGGQAAEQYF; DNA: TGTGCCAGCAGCTTAGGGGGACAAGCGGCCGAGCAGTACTTC
size: -; J: TRBJ2-7; V: TRBV9; D: TRBD2; CDR3: CASSASGTSGTYEQYF; DNA: TGTGCCAGCAGTGCCTCCGGGACTAGCGGAACCTACGAGCAGTACTTC
size: many; J: TRBJ2-5; V: TRBV5-4; D: -; CDR3: CASSLNGRGSLKETQYF; DNA: TGTGCCAGCAGCTTGAACGGCAGGGGAAGCCTTAAAGAGACCCAGTACTTC
size: -; J: TRBJ1-4; V: TRBV6-1; D: TRBD1; CDR3: CASTADRGGGKLFF; DNA: TGTGCCAGCACCGCGGACAGGGGAGGGGGAAAACTGTTTTTT
size: once; J: TRBJ2-5; V: TRBV5-8; D: TRBD1; CDR3: CASSSGQGAYQETQYF; DNA: TGTGCCAGCAGCTCCGGACAGGGGGCGTACCAAGAGACCCAGTACTTC
size: -; J: TRBJ2-7; V: TRBV29-1; D: TRBD2; CDR3: CSVRSSGGYEQYF; DNA: TGCAGCGTTCGGTCTAGCGGCGGCTACGAGCAGTACTTC
size: -; J: TRBJ2-3; V: TRBV28; D: TRBD1; CDR3: CASTHNWGQGITQYF; DNA: TGTGCCAGCACCCATAATTGGGGACAGGGAATTACGCAGTATTTT
size: -; J: TRBJ1-1; V: TRBV2; D: -; CDR3: CASSGGVGTEAFF; DNA: TGTGCCAGCAGTGGAGGGGTGGGCACTGAAGCTTTCTTT
size: -; J: TRBJ2-2; V: TRBV11-3; D: -; CDR3: CASSLMTATGELFF; DNA: TGTGCCAGCAGCTTAATGACTGCCACCGGGGAGCTGTTTTTT